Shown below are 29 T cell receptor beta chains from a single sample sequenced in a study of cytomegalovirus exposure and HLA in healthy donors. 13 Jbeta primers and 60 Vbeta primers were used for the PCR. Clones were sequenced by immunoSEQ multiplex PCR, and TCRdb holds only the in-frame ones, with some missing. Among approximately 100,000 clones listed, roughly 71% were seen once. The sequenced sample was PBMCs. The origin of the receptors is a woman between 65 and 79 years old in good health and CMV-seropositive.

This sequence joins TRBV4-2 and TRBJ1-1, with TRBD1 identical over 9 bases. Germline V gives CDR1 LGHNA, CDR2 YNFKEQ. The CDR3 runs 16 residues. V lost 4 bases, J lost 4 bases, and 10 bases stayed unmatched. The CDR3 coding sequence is TGTGCCAGCAGCCCACTGAAGGACAGGGGCGGCACTGAAGCTTTCTTT. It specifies CASSPLKDRGGTEAFF.

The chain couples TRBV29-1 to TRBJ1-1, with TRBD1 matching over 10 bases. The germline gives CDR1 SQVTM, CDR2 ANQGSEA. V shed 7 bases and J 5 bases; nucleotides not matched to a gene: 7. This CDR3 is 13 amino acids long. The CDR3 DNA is TGCAGCGGTTGGGGACAGGGGAGGACTGAAGCTTTCTTT. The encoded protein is CSGWGQGRTEAFF.

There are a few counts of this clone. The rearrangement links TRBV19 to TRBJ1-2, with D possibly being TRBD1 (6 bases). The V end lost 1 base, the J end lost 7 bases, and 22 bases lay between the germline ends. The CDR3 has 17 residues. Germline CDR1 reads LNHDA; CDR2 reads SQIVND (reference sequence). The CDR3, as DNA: TGTGCCAGTAGTATAGGCACACAGGGATCCCAGGGCGCTGGCTACACCTTC. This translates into CASSIGTQGSQGAGYTF.

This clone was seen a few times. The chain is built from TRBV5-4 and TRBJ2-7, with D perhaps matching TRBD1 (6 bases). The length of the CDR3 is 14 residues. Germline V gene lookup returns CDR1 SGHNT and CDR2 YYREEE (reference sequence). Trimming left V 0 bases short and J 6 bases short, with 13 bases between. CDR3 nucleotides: TGTGCCAGCAGCTTGGAGGGGGTTTTCGGCGAGCAGTACTTC. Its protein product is CASSLEGVFGEQYF. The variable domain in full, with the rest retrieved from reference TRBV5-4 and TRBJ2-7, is ETGVTQSPTHLIKTRGQQVTLRCSSQSGHNTVSWYQQALGQGPQFIFQYYREEENGRGNFPPRFSGLQFPNYSSELNVNALELDDSALYLCASSLEGVFGEQYFGPGTRLTVT.

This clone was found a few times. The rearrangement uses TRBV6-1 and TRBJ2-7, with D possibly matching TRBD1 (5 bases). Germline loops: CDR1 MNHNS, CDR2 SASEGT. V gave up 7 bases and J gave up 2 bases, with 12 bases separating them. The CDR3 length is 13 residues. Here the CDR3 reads CASIIQGTYEQYF. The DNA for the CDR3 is TGTGCCAGCATTATCCAGGGAACCTACGAGCAGTACTTC.

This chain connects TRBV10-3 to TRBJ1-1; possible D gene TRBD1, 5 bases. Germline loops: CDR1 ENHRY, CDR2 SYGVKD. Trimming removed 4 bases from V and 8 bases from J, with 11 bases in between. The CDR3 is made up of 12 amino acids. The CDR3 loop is CAISVRQGEAFF. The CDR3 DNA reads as TGTGCCATCAGTGTAAGGCAGGGCGAAGCTTTCTTT.

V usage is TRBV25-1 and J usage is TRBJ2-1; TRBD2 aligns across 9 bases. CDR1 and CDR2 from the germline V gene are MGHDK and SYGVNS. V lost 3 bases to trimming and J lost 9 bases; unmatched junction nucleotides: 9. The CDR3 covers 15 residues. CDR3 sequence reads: CASSEAGGGGFEQFF. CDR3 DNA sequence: TGTGCCAGCAGTGAGGCCGGCGGGGGGGGGTTTGAGCAGTTCTTC.

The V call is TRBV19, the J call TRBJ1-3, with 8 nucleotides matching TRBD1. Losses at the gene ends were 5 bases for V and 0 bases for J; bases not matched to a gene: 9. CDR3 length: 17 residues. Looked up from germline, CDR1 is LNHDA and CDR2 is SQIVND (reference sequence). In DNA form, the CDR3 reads TGTGCCAGTAGTCCTCAGACAGGGGTCATCTCTGGAAACACCATATATTTT. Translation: CASSPQTGVISGNTIYF.

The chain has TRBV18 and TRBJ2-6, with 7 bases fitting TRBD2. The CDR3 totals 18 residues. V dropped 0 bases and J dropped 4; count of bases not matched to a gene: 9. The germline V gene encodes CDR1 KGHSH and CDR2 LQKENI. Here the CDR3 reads CASSPPGTGGSGANVLTF. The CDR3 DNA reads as TGTGCCAGCTCACCACCTGGGACCGGGGGGTCAGGGGCCAACGTCCTGACTTTC.

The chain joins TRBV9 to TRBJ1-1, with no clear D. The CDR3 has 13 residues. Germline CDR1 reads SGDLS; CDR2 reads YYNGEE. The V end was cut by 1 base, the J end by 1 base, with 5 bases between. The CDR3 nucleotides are TGTGCCAGCAGCGTACTCTCGAACACTGAAGCTTTCTTT. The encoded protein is CASSVLSNTEAFF. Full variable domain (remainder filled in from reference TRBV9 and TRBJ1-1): DSGVTQTPKHLITATGQRVTLRCSPRSGDLSVYWYQQSLDQGLQFLIQYYNGEERAKGNILERFSAQQFPDLHSELNLSSLELGDSALYFCASSVLSNTEAFFGQGTRLTVV.

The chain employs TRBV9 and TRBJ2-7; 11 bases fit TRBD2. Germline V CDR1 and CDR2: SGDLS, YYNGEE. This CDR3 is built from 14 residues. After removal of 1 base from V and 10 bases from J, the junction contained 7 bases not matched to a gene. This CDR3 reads CASSVRSSGGLQYF. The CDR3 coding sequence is TGTGCCAGCAGCGTAAGGTCTAGCGGGGGGTTACAGTACTTC. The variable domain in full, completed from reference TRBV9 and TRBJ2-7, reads DSGVTQTPKHLITATGQRVTLRCSPRSGDLSVYWYQQSLDQGLQFLIQYYNGEERAKGNILERFSAQQFPDLHSELNLSSLELGDSALYFCASSVRSSGGLQYFGPGTRLTVT.

The CDR3 region has the DNA TGTGCCAGCAGCGACGCGGGAGAGCAGTTCTTC. Amino acid sequence: CASSDAGEQFF. The chain uses TRBV6-6 and TRBJ2-1; D perhaps matches TRBD2 (6 bases). CDR3 size: 11 residues. Trimming left V 6 bases short and J 10 bases short, with 10 bases between. Germline-derived CDR1 and CDR2 are MNHNY and SVGAGI (reference sequence).

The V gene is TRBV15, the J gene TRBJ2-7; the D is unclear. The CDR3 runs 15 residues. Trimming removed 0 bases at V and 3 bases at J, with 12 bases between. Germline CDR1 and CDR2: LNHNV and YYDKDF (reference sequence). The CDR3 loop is CATSRDRTTYYEQYF. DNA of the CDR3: TGTGCCACCAGCAGAGATCGAACTACATACTACGAGCAGTACTTC.

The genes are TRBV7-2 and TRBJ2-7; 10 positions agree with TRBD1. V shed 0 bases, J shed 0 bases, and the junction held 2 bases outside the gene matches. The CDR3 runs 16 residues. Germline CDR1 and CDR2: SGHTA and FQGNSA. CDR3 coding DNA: TGTGCCAGCAGCTTAGCGGGACAGGGGTACTCCTACGAGCAGTACTTC. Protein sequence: CASSLAGQGYSYEQYF.

CDR3 amino acids: CASAGIGSGNTIYF. The CDR3 DNA sequence: TGTGCCAGCGCTGGCATTGGCTCTGGAAACACCATATATTTT. This chain joins TRBV2 and TRBJ1-3; no clear D gene. The CDR3 runs 14 residues. CDR1 SNHLY and CDR2 FYNNEI come from the germline V gene. Trimming pared 8 bases from V and 0 bases from J, leaving 11 bases between.

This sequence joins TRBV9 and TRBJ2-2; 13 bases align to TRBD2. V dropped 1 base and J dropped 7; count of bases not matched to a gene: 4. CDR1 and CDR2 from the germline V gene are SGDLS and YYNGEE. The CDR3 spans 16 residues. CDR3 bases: TGTGCCAGCAGCGTAACTAGCGGGGGGGCCGGCGGGGAGCTGTTTTTT. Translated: CASSVTSGGAGGELFF.

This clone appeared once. CDR3 nucleotide sequence: TGTGCCAGCAGCTCGGGACAGGGTTGGCCTAGCCAGCCCCAGCATTTT. It translates to CASSSGQGWPSQPQHF. This chain links TRBV9 with TRBJ1-5; 9 bases are shared with TRBD1. Germline assignment: CDR1 SGDLS and CDR2 YYNGEE. CDR3 length equals 16 residues. V trimming: 4 bases; J trimming: 7 bases; junction bases outside the gene matches: 12. Complete variable domain (other parts from reference TRBV9 and TRBJ1-5): DSGVTQTPKHLITATGQRVTLRCSPRSGDLSVYWYQQSLDQGLQFLIQYYNGEERAKGNILERFSAQQFPDLHSELNLSSLELGDSALYFCASSSGQGWPSQPQHFGDGTRLSIL.

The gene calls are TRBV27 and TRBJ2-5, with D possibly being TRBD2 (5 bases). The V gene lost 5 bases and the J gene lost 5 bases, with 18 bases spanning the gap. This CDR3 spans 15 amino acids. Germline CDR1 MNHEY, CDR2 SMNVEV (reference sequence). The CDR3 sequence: CASSTLAGRWETQYF. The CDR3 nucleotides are TGTGCCAGCAGTACCCTAGCCGGACGGTGGGAGACCCAGTACTTC.

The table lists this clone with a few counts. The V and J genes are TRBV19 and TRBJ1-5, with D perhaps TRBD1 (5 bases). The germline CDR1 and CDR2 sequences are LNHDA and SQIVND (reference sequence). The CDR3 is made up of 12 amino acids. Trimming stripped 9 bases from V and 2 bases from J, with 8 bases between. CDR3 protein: CASKQGNQPQHF. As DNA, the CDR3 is TGTGCCAGCAAACAGGGCAATCAGCCCCAGCATTTT.

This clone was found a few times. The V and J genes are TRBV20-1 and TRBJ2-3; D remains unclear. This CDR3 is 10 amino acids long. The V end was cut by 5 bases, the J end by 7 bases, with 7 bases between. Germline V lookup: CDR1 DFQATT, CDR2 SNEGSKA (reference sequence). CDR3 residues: CSASVNTQYF. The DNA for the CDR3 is TGCAGTGCTTCGGTAAATACGCAGTATTTT.

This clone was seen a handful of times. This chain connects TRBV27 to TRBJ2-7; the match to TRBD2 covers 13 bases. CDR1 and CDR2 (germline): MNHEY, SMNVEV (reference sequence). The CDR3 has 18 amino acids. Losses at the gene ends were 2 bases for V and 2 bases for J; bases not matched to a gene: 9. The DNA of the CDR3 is TGTGCCAGCAGTTTAGATTTCGGACTAGCGGGGGTTCCCTACGAGCAGTACTTC. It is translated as CASSLDFGLAGVPYEQYF.

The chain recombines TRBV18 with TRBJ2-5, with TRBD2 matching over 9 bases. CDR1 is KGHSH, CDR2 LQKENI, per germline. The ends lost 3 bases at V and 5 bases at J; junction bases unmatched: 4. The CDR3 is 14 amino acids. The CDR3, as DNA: TGTGCCAGCTCACCTCTAGCGGGGAAGGAGACCCAGTACTTC. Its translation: CASSPLAGKETQYF.

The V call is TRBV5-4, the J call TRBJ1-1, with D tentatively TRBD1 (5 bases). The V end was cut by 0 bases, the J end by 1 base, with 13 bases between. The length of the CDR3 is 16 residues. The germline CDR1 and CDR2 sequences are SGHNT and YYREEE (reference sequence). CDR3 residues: CASSLGRGNPNTEAFF. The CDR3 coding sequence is TGTGCCAGCAGCTTGGGGCGGGGCAACCCGAACACTGAAGCTTTCTTT. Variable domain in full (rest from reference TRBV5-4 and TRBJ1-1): ETGVTQSPTHLIKTRGQQVTLRCSSQSGHNTVSWYQQALGQGPQFIFQYYREEENGRGNFPPRFSGLQFPNYSSELNVNALELDDSALYLCASSLGRGNPNTEAFFGQGTRLTVV.

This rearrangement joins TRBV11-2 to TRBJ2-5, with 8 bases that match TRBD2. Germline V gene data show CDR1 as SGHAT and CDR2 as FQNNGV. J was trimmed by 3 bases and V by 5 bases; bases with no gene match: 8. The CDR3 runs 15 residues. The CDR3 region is CASSQRGTSEETQYF. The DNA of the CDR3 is TGTGCCAGCAGCCAGCGGGGGACCTCCGAAGAGACCCAGTACTTC. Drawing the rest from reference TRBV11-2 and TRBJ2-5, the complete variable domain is EAGVAQSPRYKIIEKRQSVAFWCNPISGHATLYWYQQILGQGPKLLIQFQNNGVVDDSQLPKDRFSAERLKGVDSTLKIQPAKLEDSAVYLCASSQRGTSEETQYFGPGTRLLVL.

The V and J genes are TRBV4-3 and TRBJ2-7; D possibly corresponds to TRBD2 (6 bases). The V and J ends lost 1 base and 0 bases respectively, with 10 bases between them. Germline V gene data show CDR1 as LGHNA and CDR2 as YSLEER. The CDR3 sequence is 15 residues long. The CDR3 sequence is CASSQAPGGSYEQYF. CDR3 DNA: TGCGCCAGCAGCCAAGCCCCCGGGGGCTCCTACGAGCAGTACTTC.

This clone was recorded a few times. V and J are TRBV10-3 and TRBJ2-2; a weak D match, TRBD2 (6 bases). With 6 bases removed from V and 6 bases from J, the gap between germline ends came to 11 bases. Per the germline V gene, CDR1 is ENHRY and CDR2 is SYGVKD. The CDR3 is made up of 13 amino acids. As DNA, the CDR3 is TGTGCCATCAGCCAATCGGGAGCCGGGGAGCTGTTTTTT. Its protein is CAISQSGAGELFF.

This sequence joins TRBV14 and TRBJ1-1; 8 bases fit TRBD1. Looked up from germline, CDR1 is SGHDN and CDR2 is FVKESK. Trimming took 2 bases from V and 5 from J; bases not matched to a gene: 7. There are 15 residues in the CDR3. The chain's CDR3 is CASSQLGQVRTEAFF. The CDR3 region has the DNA TGTGCCAGCAGCCAACTGGGACAGGTAAGGACTGAAGCTTTCTTT.

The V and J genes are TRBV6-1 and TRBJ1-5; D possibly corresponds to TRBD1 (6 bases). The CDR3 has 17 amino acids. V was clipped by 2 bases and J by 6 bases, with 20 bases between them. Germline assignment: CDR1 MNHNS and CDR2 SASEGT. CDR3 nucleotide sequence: TGTGCCAGCAGTGAATCCAGCTGGACAGTGGGTTTTCAGCCCCAGCATTTT. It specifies CASSESSWTVGFQPQHF.

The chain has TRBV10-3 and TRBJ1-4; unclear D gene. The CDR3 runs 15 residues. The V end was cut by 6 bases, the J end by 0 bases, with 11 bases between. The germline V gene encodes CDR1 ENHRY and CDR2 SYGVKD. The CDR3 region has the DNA TGTGCCATCAGGCCGACGGGAGCAACTAATGAAAAACTGTTTTTT. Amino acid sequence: CAIRPTGATNEKLFF.